This T cell receptor (beta chain) came from a study of CD8+CD57+ T cells in acquired aplastic anemia (dated by TCRdb to the late 2010s). The study in broad terms: A mean of 3.2 ug of DNA, ranging from roughly 0.2 to 27.4 ug, was extracted from sorted CD4+ and CD8+ cells. A CD8+CD57+ expansion meant a frequency higher than the mean frequency seen in healthy subjects.

Genomic DNA was used as template for profiling of TCR beta VDJ combinations and CDR3 sequences. An Illumina HiSeq 2000 was the platform used for TCR repertoire sequencing. The study's processing was this. Repertoire assessment relied on Simpson's diversity index, CDR3 size and DJ length profiles, and TRBV/TRBJ rearrangement plots. Whichever DNA sequence was most abundant in the deep sequencing data was defined as the immunodominant clone. CDR3 amino acid sequences were checked for sharing between subjects and were compared against published repertoires and the VDJdb database. TCRdb applied fastp at Q25 and MiXCR to the public reads, then kept only in-frame beta chains. When rows share a CDR3 protein, they turn into one entry using the most common DNA and genes. TCRdb, rather than the study authors, made the V and J calls. The sample table contains roughly 190,000 distinct CDR3 sequences; only one count was recorded for around 45% of them. The top ten hold 9.7% of the sample.

Worth noting for this clonotype: It has no known antigen specificity. No much larger clonotype is one base removed from it; base qualities were not supplied.

The CDR3 measures 17 amino acids from cysteine to phenylalanine. Just CDR3 DNA is preserved here, 51 bases in frame from base 1. Reading the germline V gene (reference sequence) gives CDR1 DFQATT and CDR2 SNEGSKA. The germline ends are 16 bases apart after V is trimmed by 4 bases and J by 0 bases. Beyond this particular receptor, the publication reports: Over 25 CD8+ CDR3 sequences were found in both patients and controls but appeared to be highly expressed in patients and within the immunodominant clones of the patients. CD8+ Simpson's diversity did not differ significantly between patients and healthy controls (P=0.060).

Expansion of CD8+CD57+ cells had been shown by flow cytometry in the patients chosen for sequencing. Severe acquired aplastic anemia was diagnosed in all patients according to International Study of Aplastic Anemia and Agranulocytosis and Camitta criteria. No therapy had been received by the patients at the time of blood sampling. In the study, sorted CD4+ and CD8+ blood T cells from patients with severe aplastic anemia and from healthy subjects underwent deep sequencing of TCR repertoires. In the USA, patient enrollment took place under clinicaltrials.gov protocols 00001620, 01623167, 00001397, 00071045, 00081523 and 00961064. Ficoll-Paque density gradient centrifugation was used to isolate peripheral blood mononuclear cells. Before DNA was extracted, CD4+ and CD8+ T cells were sorted using either FACS or magnetic beads.

The sequenced sample consisted of sorted CD4+, CD8+, or CD8+CD57+ T cells (not recorded which) from PBMCs. The clonotype comes from a human donor with aplastic anemia. The rearrangement combines TRBV20-1 with TRBJ1-6, with no confidently assigned D gene. The nucleotides are TGCAGTGCTACCTCGTCTTACAGAAGCTCCTATAATTCACCCCTCCACTTT. Translated, it gives CSATSSYRSSYNSPLHF.